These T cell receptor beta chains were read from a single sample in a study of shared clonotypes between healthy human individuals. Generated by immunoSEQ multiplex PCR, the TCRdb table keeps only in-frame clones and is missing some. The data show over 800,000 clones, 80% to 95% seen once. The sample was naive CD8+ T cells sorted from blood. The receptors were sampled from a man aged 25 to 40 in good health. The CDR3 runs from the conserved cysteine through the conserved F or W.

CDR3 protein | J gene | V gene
CASIRGQGVAGELFF | TRBJ2-2 | TRBV2
CATHNGGSGVENEQFF | TRBJ2-1 | TRBV15
CASSFDPSYEQYF | TRBJ2-7 | TRBV27
CASSSIFVGTEAFF | TRBJ1-1 | TRBV2
CASSRASQGGTEAFF | TRBJ1-1 | TRBV9
CASGGLNSYNEQFF | TRBJ2-1 | TRBV27
CASSLFNEQFF | TRBJ2-1 | TRBV7-9
CAISDSDRRPAGQYF | TRBJ2-7 | TRBV10-3
CASSHTTGGQGSGSYEQYF | TRBJ2-7 | TRBV9
CASSQEDSPNTGELFF | TRBJ2-2 | TRBV4-3
CASRARDRYTF | TRBJ1-2 | TRBV9
CSVGLTREEETQYF | TRBJ2-5 | TRBV29-1
CASSSVTSGSLETQYF | TRBJ2-5 | TRBV5-5
CASRAEGNQPQHF | TRBJ1-5 | TRBV7-9
CSATGTGFSETQYF | TRBJ2-5 | TRBV29-1